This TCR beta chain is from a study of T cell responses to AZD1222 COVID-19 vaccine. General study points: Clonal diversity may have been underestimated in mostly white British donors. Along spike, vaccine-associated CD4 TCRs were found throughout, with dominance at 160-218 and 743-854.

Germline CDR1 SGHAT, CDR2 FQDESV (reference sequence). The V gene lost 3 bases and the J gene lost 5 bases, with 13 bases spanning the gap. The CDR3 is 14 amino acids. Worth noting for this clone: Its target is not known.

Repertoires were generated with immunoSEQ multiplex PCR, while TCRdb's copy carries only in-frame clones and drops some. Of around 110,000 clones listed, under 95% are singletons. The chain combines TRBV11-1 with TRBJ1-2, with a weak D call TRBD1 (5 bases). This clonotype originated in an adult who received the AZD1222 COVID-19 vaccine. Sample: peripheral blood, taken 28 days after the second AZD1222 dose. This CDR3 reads CASSLRGTSYGYTF. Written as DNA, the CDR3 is TGTGCCAGCAGCTTGAGAGGGACCTCGTATGGCTACACCTTC. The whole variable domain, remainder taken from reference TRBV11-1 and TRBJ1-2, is EAEVAQSPRYKITEKSQAVAFWCDPISGHATLYWYRQILGQGPELLVQFQDESVVDDSQLPKDRFSAERLKGVDSTLKIQPAELGDSAMYLCASSLRGTSYGYTFGSGTRLTVV.